The source of this T cell receptor (beta chain) is a study of T cells in Graves' hyperthyroidism and ophthalmopathy. The ends were cut back, 0 bases at V and 6 bases at J, with 15 bases in the middle. This CDR3 is 15 amino acids long. Germline CDR1 reads SGHTA; CDR2 reads FQGNSA. This clonotype has only one observation. RNA transcripts provided the source from which TCR beta CDR3 regions were amplified. TCR CDR3 regions were first amplified by RT-PCR with HTBI primers. Each CDR3 protein is one row after TCRdb ran MiXCR on the multiplex PCR reads. The data show approximately 400,000 distinct CDR3 sequences, 15% to 18% seen once.

The sequencing sample was made of blood. The V gene is TRBV7-2, the J gene TRBJ2-7; D is tentatively TRBD1 or TRBD2 (5 bases each). The receptor was isolated from a young woman with Graves' hyperthyroidism that later progressed to Graves' ophthalmopathy. The CDR3 loop is CASSLAGTLLAEQYF. CDR3 nucleotides: TGTGCCAGCAGCTTAGCCGGGACCCTCTTGGCCGAGCAGTACTTC.